This T cell receptor (beta chain) came from a study of beta chain features in type 1 diabetes. Across the whole study: Patients shared similar age, gender and cell yields with healthy donors.

CD45RO/CCR7/CD25/CD127/CD95/CD27 staining was used to isolate CD4+ naive, central memory, regulatory and stem cell-like memory cells by sorting. Study results and limitations: When Type 1 diabetes patients were examined, their TCRB CDR3s proved moderately but significantly shorter in all four CD4+ subsets. Type 1 diabetes patients had VDJ junctions that carried fewer insertions and more deletions.

This clone appeared a few times. Antigen: not known. Since all of the isolated RNA was reverse transcribed, expressed TCRB transcripts were what got sequenced. Profiled with immunoSEQ multiplex PCR; TCRdb holds only in-frame clones, not every one. Found here are 350,000 to 450,000 clones, 10% to 15% of them singletons; the top ten hold 0.01%. This TCR came from a young woman with type 1 diabetes. Sequencing used naive CD4+ T cells from blood.

CDR3 sequence reads: CASSVGSLLGGGETQYF. CDR3 DNA: TGTGCCAGCAGCGTAGGAAGCCTCTTGGGAGGGGGAGAGACCCAGTACTTC. The chain employs TRBV9 and TRBJ2-5, with a possible D match to TRBD2 (7 bases). This CDR3 contains 17 residues. Trimming took off 0 bases at V and 4 bases at J, with 19 bases between the two ends. Germline V gene lookup returns CDR1 SGDLS and CDR2 YYNGEE.